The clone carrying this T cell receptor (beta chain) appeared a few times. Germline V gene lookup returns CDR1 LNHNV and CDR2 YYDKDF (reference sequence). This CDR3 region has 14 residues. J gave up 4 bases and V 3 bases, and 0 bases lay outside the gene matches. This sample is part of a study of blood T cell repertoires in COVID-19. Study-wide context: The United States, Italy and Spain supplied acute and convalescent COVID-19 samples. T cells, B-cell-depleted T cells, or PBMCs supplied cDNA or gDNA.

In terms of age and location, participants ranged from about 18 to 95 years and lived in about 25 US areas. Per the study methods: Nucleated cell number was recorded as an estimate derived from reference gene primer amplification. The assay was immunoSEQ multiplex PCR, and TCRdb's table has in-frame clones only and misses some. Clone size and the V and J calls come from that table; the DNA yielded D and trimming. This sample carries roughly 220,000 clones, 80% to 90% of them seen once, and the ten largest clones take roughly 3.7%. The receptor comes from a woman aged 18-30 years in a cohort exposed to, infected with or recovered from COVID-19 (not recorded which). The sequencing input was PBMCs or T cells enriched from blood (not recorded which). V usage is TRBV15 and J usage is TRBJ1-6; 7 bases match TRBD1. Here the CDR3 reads CATSRTGYNSPLHF. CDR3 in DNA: TGTGCCACCAGCAGGACAGGGTATAATTCACCCCTCCACTTT. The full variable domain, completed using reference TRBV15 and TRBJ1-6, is DAMVIQNPRYQVTQFGKPVTLSCSQTLNHNVMYWYQQKSSQAPKLLFHYYDKDFNNEADTPDNFQSRRPNTSFCFLDIRSPGLGDTAMYLCATSRTGYNSPLHFGNGTRLTVT.